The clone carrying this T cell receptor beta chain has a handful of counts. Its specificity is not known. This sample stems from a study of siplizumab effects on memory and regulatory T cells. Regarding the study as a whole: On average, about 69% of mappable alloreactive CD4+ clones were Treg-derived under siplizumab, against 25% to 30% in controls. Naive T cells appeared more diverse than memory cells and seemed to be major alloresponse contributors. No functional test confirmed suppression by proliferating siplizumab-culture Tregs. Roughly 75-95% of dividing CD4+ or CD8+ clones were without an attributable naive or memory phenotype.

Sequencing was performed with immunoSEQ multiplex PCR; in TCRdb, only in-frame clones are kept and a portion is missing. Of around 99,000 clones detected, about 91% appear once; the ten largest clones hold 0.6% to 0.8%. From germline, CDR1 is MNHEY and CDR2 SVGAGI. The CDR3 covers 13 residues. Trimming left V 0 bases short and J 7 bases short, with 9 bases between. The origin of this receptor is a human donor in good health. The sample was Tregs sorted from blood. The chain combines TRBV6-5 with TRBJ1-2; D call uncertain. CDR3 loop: CASSYSLGFGYTF. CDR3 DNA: TGTGCCAGCAGTTACTCGTTGGGTTTTGGCTACACCTTC.